This TCR beta chain was captured in a study of cytomegalovirus exposure and HLA in healthy donors listed by TCRdb under 2017. Regarding the research as a whole: An earlier analysis of about 560 of the donors reported 276 Gb of sequence data and 117 million unique TCR beta sequences obtained from about 179 million T cells. Roughly 310 gigabases of sequencing data and 70 million to 100 million unique TCR sequences were included in an early release covering around 650 HLA-typed donors. Of the roughly 400 genotyped donors, around 81% fell in the genetic ancestry cluster associated with self-reported Caucasian donors. The study aimed to test whether signatures of past pathogen exposure could be identified by cataloging public T cell receptors. The T cell repertoires of 666 subjects were profiled by immunosequencing and related to cytomegalovirus serostatus. Besides the first cohort of 666 subjects, a separate validation cohort made up of roughly 120 different subjects was used. To predict cytomegalovirus infection status, the study brought together high-throughput TCR immunosequencing, statistical association of individual TCRs with disease status, and machine learning. To study patterns of TCR occurrence, a later analysis re-analyzed previously published TCR beta repertoires from around 670 donors and added high-resolution HLA genotyping. Rather than drawing on any new phenotypic data, the later analysis identified candidate immune exposures from TCR beta sequences and the way those sequences occurred across donors. In an earlier analysis of 587 of the donors, high-throughput TCR beta sequencing was used to judge whether each TCR beta V gene segment behaved as functional or pseudogenic. Donor age, sex, ethnicity and CMV serostatus were compiled alongside the repertoire data. In a later genetic analysis, genome-wide SNP genotypes for about three fifths of the 666 donors were used, and that subset was treated as a discovery cohort. All discovery cohort repertoires had been generated using a single sequencing platform. HLA typing included class I and class II loci at four-digit resolution. The number of donors typed differed by locus, with roughly 620-630 for A, B, C, DRB1 and DQB1, approximately 500 for DQA1, 606 for DPA1, and roughly 450 for DPB1. Roughly five DR-DQ haplotypes were treated as single units for association and clustering because of strong linkage in the cohort. Among a few hundred genotyped donors of the cohort, an average of about 240,000 unique TCR beta nucleotide sequences were sequenced per donor, 15% to 20% of them non-productive. The research as a whole found: According to a later genetic analysis, donors in an Asian-associated ancestry cluster had fewer N-insertions in productive TCRs than the approximately 710-donor mean. Because counts were too low, approximately 18 rarely observed V segments, including chromosome 9 orphons, were excluded from the earlier analysis of 587 of the donors. A later analysis found that HLA-associated TCR beta chains were more clonally expanded and had lower generation probabilities than equally common non-associated chains. Several of the top co-occurrence clusters appeared to be linked to parvovirus B19, influenza, CMV and Epstein-Barr virus, according to a later analysis. An earlier analysis of 587 of the donors showed that most TCR beta V segments appeared in productive rearrangements either about 90% or about 30% of the time, which broadly matched IMGT annotations. According to the authors, the approach could potentially be generalized to other disease states and immunological phenotypes. The study gave a list of 150 to 200 TCR beta chains associated with cytomegalovirus. A cluster of highly shared sequence variants was judged likely to represent a technical artifact of the sequencing pipeline. While some public TCRs were present in many individuals, most TCR sequences turned up only very rarely across donors. Because some donors lacked HLA typing at each locus, the association tests relied only on the typed subset. A further reported finding was that TCR beta sequences accurately predicted the HLA-A and HLA-B alleles for most subjects in the first cohort. A later analysis found that TCR association rates varied across HLA loci, with DRB1 alleles showing the most associated TCRs and HLA-C alleles the fewest. The cohort was sequenced for TCR beta chains only, and without alpha or paired-chain data the features that could be detected were limited. The classifier was reported to diagnose cytomegalovirus status with high specificity and sensitivity in both the original cohort and the validation cohort. The 87-base-pair reads could not distinguish some IMGT-functional V segments, including TRBV6-2 and TRBV6-3, so those segments were excluded. The only immune exposure information available for the cohort was CMV serostatus. According to a later analysis, most CMV-associated TCR beta chains appeared to be HLA-restricted, and the HLA associations seemed to be driven largely by CMV exposure. A few of the identified cytomegalovirus-associated TCR beta chains were confirmed in vitro to be specific for cytomegalovirus antigens. V-gene and J-gene trimming of TCR beta chains was associated with a missense DCLRE1C variant in a later genetic analysis, and the association was replicated in an independent cohort. When HLA alleles, especially DR and DQ, strongly co-occurred, attributing TCR associations to individual alleles was difficult. Sequencing depth was assumed to be roughly uniform across donors in the presence/absence analyses, though that assumption may not hold. At a false discovery rate of 0.05, a later analysis linked about 17,000 TCR beta sequences to specific HLA alleles. Correlated functional status among segregating V segments might reflect linkage disequilibrium, but an unknown experimental factor could not be ruled out.

Concerning this clone: Its antigen target is currently unknown. No quality values exist for individual bases; no much larger clone is one base distant.

The library was prepared using the immunoSEQ multiplex PCR assay. The multiplex PCR relied on a mix of 60 forward primers for TCR Vbeta segments and 13 reverse primers for TCR Jbeta segments. A multiplex PCR assay on genomic DNA amplified the CDR3 region of rearranged TCR beta genes. On the Illumina HiSeq System, the amplified TCR beta libraries were sequenced as 87-base-pair reads. Per the source publication's procedure: Across the roughly 670 repertoires, a later analysis counted tens of millions of unique TCR beta chains, around 11 million of which were shared by at least two donors. Raw reads were error-corrected and collapsed into unique sequences by a nearest-neighbor algorithm in which closely related sequences were merged to remove PCR and sequencing errors. Alignment of CDR3 sequences to IMGT reference sequences was used to assign V, D and J gene segments. For a sequence to be retained, a match of at least six nucleotides was required to both a V gene segment and a J gene segment. A rearrangement was called productive if the CDR3 had no stop codons and remained in frame with V and J, and every other rearrangement was called non-productive. CDR3 was defined by IMGT convention, running from the second conserved V-encoded cysteine to the conserved J-encoded phenylalanine. The earlier analysis of some 540 of the donors excluded any sequence lacking an unambiguous match to a single V gene segment. An earlier analysis of a few hundred of the donors classified V segments as functional when productive rearrangements were above 56.7% and as segregating when the standard deviation between donors was above 5%. A statistical classification framework was built for diagnosing cytomegalovirus status from the catalog of TCR beta chain sequences. In a later analysis, V and J genes were assigned by comparing TCR nucleotide sequences against IMGT/GENE-DB human TR gene sequences. In a later analysis, CDR3 sequences and most-parsimonious VDJ recombination scenarios were assigned using the TCRdist pipeline. In a later analysis, each TCR beta chain was defined by its CDR3 amino acid sequence together with its V-gene family, and reads lacking a unique V-gene family were excluded. In a later analysis, 450 to 600 highly shared, low-generation-probability nucleotide sequences were removed to address suspected cross-contamination and a sequencing artifact. For each public chain, a later analysis derived a clonal expansion index from normalized ranks of inferred template counts within each repertoire. Generation probabilities in a later analysis came from a VDJ recombination model fitted to out-of-frame rearrangements, and those results were checked against IGoR. Hypergeometric tests were used in a later analysis to score TCR-TCR, TCR-HLA and TCR-CMV co-occurrence, with a repertoire-size bias correction applied to the TCR pairs. A later analysis estimated false discovery rates by permuting HLA or CMV assignments 20 times. In a later analysis, co-occurring TCRs were grouped using DBSCAN, with TCRdist sequence similarity added in when clustering inside HLA-allele-positive subsets. Co-occurrence clustering excluded repertoires with fewer than 30,000 or more than 120,000 public chains, plus five with anomalous nucleotide sharing. As stored in TCRdb, this immuneACCESS dataset retains in-frame rearrangements with V and J assigned. A fraction of the clones does not appear; measured against another copy, unresolved V genes explain less than half of the discrepancy, and the remainder lacks a known reason. V and J calls and clone size are given by that table; D and trimming were obtained from the DNA. The sample table holds some 94,000 clones, of which around 77% were seen once. About 3.3% of the sample lies in the top ten.

Based on the germline V gene (reference sequence), the CDR1 and CDR2 sequences are SGHAT and FQDESV. The CDR3 goes from the cysteine to the phenylalanine over 17 residues. The retained sequence is limited to the CDR3, 51 bases, with the frame set at the first base. V was cut back by 5 bases and J by 0 bases, leaving a gap of 20 bases between them. In total, fewer than 750 healthy bone marrow donors made up the cohort. All cohort members were sampled while nominally healthy, although unrecorded immune exposures were likely present. The donor was CMV seronegative and was included in the group of a few hundred seronegative cohort members. A peripheral blood sample was collected from each donor, and TCR beta sequencing was performed on peripheral blood mononuclear cells. Genomic DNA extraction from the blood cell samples was performed with the Qiagen DNeasy Blood Extraction Kit.

The origin of this receptor is a man aged 40-55 years in good health and CMV-seronegative. The chain is assembled from TRBV11-1 and TRBJ2-7; a tentative D call is TRBD2 (6 bases match). The sequenced sample was PBMCs. The CDR3 in this case is CASSPPGGAPNSYEQYF. The DNA is as follows: TGTGCCAGCAGCCCGCCCGGAGGGGCCCCAAACTCCTACGAGCAGTACTTC.